Presented here are 17 T cell receptor beta chains from one specimen sequenced in a study of cytomegalovirus exposure and HLA in healthy donors. PCR was performed using 60 Vbeta and 13 Jbeta primers. The assay was immunoSEQ multiplex PCR, and TCRdb's table has in-frame clones only and misses some. This table has 150,000 or so clones, roughly four fifths appearing once. The sample was PBMCs. The receptor set was obtained from a female donor in good health and CMV-seronegative.

The genes are TRBV7-2 and TRBJ2-2, with 7 bases lining up with TRBD2. Trimming cost V 4 bases and J 1 base; bases outside gene matches: 9. Looked up from germline, CDR1 is SGHTA and CDR2 is FQGNSA. The CDR3 spans 17 residues. The DNA of the CDR3 is TGTGCCAGCAGCTGGTCTCCAAGCGGGGTGAACACCGGGGAGCTGTTTTTT. Encoded protein: CASSWSPSGVNTGELFF.

The chain is built from TRBV7-6 and TRBJ2-2, with 7 bases aligning to TRBD1. The trim removed 4 bases at V and 7 bases at J, leaving 3 bases unmatched. This CDR3 has 13 amino acids. Per the germline V gene, CDR1 is SGHVS and CDR2 is FNYEAQ. The CDR3 region is CASSSTGDGELFF. The CDR3, as DNA: TGTGCCAGCAGCTCCACAGGGGACGGGGAGCTGTTTTTT.

V gene TRBV27 combines with J gene TRBJ1-5; D possibly corresponds to TRBD1 (5 bases). This CDR3 region has 15 residues. The ends were cut back, 4 bases at V and 2 bases at J, with 12 bases in the middle. Germline assignment: CDR1 MNHEY and CDR2 SMNVEV (reference sequence). CDR3 sequence (DNA): TGTGCCAGCAGTTGGCAGGGTGAGGGCAATCAGCCCCAGCATTTT. As protein: CASSWQGEGNQPQHF.

This chain uses TRBV27 with TRBJ1-5; 7 nucleotides align to TRBD1. Germline V gene data show CDR1 as MNHEY and CDR2 as SMNVEV (reference sequence). This CDR3 region has 13 residues. J was trimmed by 7 bases and V by 2 bases; bases with no gene match: 2. For the CDR3, the DNA is TGTGCCAGCAGTTTAGAGGGGGCACAGCCCCAGCATTTT. Translated: CASSLEGAQPQHF.

This chain links TRBV6-4 with TRBJ2-2; 7 bases line up with TRBD1. The CDR3 runs to 14 residues. CDR1 is MRHNA and CDR2 is SNTAGT in the germline V gene. V shed 6 bases and J 5 bases; nucleotides not matched to a gene: 6. For the CDR3, the DNA is TGTGCCAGCAGAGGGGGCGATGATACCGGGGAGCTGTTTTTT. It codes for CASRGGDDTGELFF.

In its sample, this clone was seen once. The chain recombines TRBV4-3 with TRBJ1-3; 8 bases map to TRBD1. CDR1 LGHNA and CDR2 YSLEER come from the germline V gene. Trimming cost V 0 bases and J 2 bases; bases outside gene matches: 3. This CDR3 spans 16 amino acids. CDR3 sequence (DNA): TGCGCCAGCAGCCAAGAGGGACAGGTCGCTGGAAACACCATATATTTT. Encoded protein: CASSQEGQVAGNTIYF.

The chain couples TRBV5-4 to TRBJ2-1, with TRBD2 matching 10 bases. Germline trimming cut 6 bases from V and 0 bases from J; bases unmatched to any gene: 6. Germline V lookup: CDR1 SGHNT, CDR2 YYREEE (reference sequence). This CDR3 has 16 amino acids. The CDR3 DNA is TGTGCCAGCACCGGACTAGCGGCCGACTCCTACAATGAGCAGTTCTTC. It is translated as CASTGLAADSYNEQFF.

The chain links TRBV9 to TRBJ2-5; D remains ambiguous. The CDR3 has 13 amino acids. Germline V CDR1 and CDR2: SGDLS, YYNGEE. The ends were cut back, 0 bases at V and 2 bases at J, with 5 bases in the middle. In nucleotides, the CDR3 is TGTGCCAGCAGCGTAGCTTTACAAGAGACCCAGTACTTC. It encodes CASSVALQETQYF.

The chain combines TRBV12-5 with TRBJ2-1; 10 bases match TRBD2. Per germline, CDR1 LGHNT and CDR2 FRNRAP. CDR3 length equals 15 residues. V shed 0 bases and J 8 bases; nucleotides not matched to a gene: 4. The CDR3 spells CASGLVKAGGYEQFF. The CDR3, as DNA: TGTGCTAGTGGTTTGGTCAAAGCGGGAGGGTATGAGCAGTTCTTC.

The chain uses TRBV7-3 and TRBJ2-3; 13 bases fit TRBD2. This CDR3 has 19 residues. Trimming took 1 base from V and 4 from J; bases not matched to a gene: 11. From germline, CDR1 is SGHTA and CDR2 FQGTGA. The CDR3 DNA reads as TGTGCCAGCAGCTTAAGGGGGAGCGGACTAGCGGGAGTAGCAGATACGCAGTATTTT. Residues: CASSLRGSGLAGVADTQYF.

J is TRBJ1-5 and V is TRBV7-2; D might be TRBD1 (5 bases). Germline assignment: CDR1 SGHTA and CDR2 FQGNSA. The CDR3 sequence is 15 residues long. V was cut by 5 bases and J by 3 bases, with 14 bases left in between. In nucleotides, the CDR3 is TGTGCCAGCAGCCAAACAGGAATTCTCAATCAGCCCCAGCATTTT. Protein product: CASSQTGILNQPQHF.

The V gene is TRBV4-3, the J gene TRBJ2-3; TRBD1 matches at 7 bases. The V gene's germline CDR1 is LGHNA and CDR2 YSLEER. The CDR3 loop spans 15 amino acids. With 1 base clipped from V and 6 bases from J, the junction kept 7 bases outside the gene matches. Here the CDR3 DNA reads TGCGCCAGCAGCCAAGGGGGACAGCCCGGGGATACGCAGTATTTT. Protein: CASSQGGQPGDTQYF.

This clone appeared once. This sequence joins TRBV27 and TRBJ2-1; 9 positions match TRBD1. V lost 7 bases and J lost 6; bases outside the gene matches: 10. Germline CDR1 MNHEY, CDR2 SMNVEV (reference sequence). The CDR3 spans 15 residues. The CDR3 reads CASNTGGALPNEQFF. The DNA for the CDR3 is TGTGCCAGCAATACAGGGGGCGCTTTACCCAATGAGCAGTTCTTC.

V is TRBV15 and J is TRBJ2-5; a possible D gene is TRBD1 (6 bases). The germline V gene has CDR1 LNHNV and CDR2 YYDKDF (reference sequence). The CDR3 extends over 14 amino acids. The V end lost 0 bases, the J end lost 1 base, and 6 bases lay between the germline ends. The CDR3 spells CATSRDRGQETQYF. In DNA, the CDR3 is TGTGCCACCAGCAGAGACAGGGGCCAAGAGACCCAGTACTTC.

The chain couples TRBV11-2 to TRBJ1-4; TRBD1 matches at 7 bases. The CDR3 is made up of 14 amino acids. Germline assignment: CDR1 SGHAT and CDR2 FQNNGV. V lost 4 bases and J lost 5; bases outside the gene matches: 4. The CDR3 DNA sequence: TGTGCCAGCAGCTCCCCGGACAGGAATGAAAAACTGTTTTTT. As protein: CASSSPDRNEKLFF.

The chain carries TRBV19 and TRBJ1-1, with a weak D call TRBD1 (6 bases). Trimming pared 5 bases from V and 4 bases from J, leaving 20 bases between. Per germline, CDR1 LNHDA and CDR2 SQIVND (reference sequence). The CDR3 sequence is 16 residues long. CDR3 coding DNA: TGTGCCAGTAGTCCGGGGTCCGTCAGAGGGGGCACTGAAGCTTTCTTT. It yields the protein CASSPGSVRGGTEAFF.

This chain uses TRBV5-1 with TRBJ2-3; TRBD2 matches 7 bases. Germline trimming cut 1 base from V and 5 bases from J; bases unmatched to any gene: 4. The germline V gene encodes CDR1 SGHRS and CDR2 YFSETQ. CDR3 size: 14 residues. The CDR3 DNA follows: TGCGCCAGCAGCTTGTCGGGGGAGGGAGATACGCAGTATTTT. Translation gives CASSLSGEGDTQYF.